This T cell receptor beta chain was obtained from a study of PD-1 blockade in classical Hodgkin lymphoma. Each patient experienced a relapse that followed autologous stem cell transplantation, and brentuximab vedotin exposure varied. As for this clone: Its antigen is undetermined.

General study findings and limits: Prior to therapy, complete responders displayed diversity much like that of newly diagnosed patients. Excluded were patients who started nivolumab under 1 year after ASCT, a group that had lower diversity.

Germline CDR1 MNHEY, CDR2 SMNVEV (reference sequence). Trimming cost V 6 bases and J 4 bases, with 10 bases left between them. This CDR3 has 12 amino acids. The protocol was immunoSEQ multiplex PCR, while the TCRdb copy is restricted to in-frame clones and leaves out a portion. Of around 91,000 clones detected, roughly 76% appear once; the ten largest clones hold roughly 15%. The clonotype comes from a human donor with classical Hodgkin lymphoma. The source was peripheral blood mononuclear cells (PBMCs), collected before the second cycle of nivolumab. The chain combines TRBV27 with TRBJ2-7; unclear D gene. The DNA for the CDR3 is TGTGCCAGCAGCGCCATTGGTTACGAGCAGTACTTC. Its translation is CASSAIGYEQYF.